The 15 T cell receptor beta chains in this list originate from one sample, sequenced in a study of shared clonotypes between healthy human individuals. TCRdb's copy holds only in-frame clones and misses some; the assay was immunoSEQ multiplex PCR. This table has 2 million to 2.5 million clones, 85% to 95% appearing once. Specimen: naive CD4+ T cells from PBMCs. As to subset: CD45RA+ positively selected. These receptors originate from a man younger than 30 in good health. Some clones in this sample may be carry-over from other donors' samples.

CDR3 amino acids: CSVPFSGGRSTSGRNTGELFF. The CDR3 region has the DNA TGCAGCGTTCCTTTTTCGGGGGGAAGAAGTACTAGCGGGAGGAACACCGGGGAGCTGTTTTTT. The V gene is TRBV29-1, the J gene TRBJ2-2; TRBD2 matches at 11 bases. Looked up from germline, CDR1 is SQVTM and CDR2 is ANQGSEA. Trimming cost V 5 bases and J 1 base; bases outside gene matches: 21. This CDR3 region has 21 residues.

The V and J genes are TRBV11-2 and TRBJ2-5; D may match TRBD1 or TRBD2 (5 bases each). Germline lookup yields CDR1 SGHAT and CDR2 FQNNGV. CDR3 length equals 16 residues. Trimming took off 5 bases at V and 4 bases at J, with 20 bases between the two ends. For the CDR3, the DNA is TGTGCCAGCAGCCACACCCTCCGGCAGGGACGAGAGACCCAGTACTTC. It specifies CASSHTLRQGRETQYF. Using reference TRBV11-2 and TRBJ2-5 for the parts outside the CDR3, the full variable domain is EAGVAQSPRYKIIEKRQSVAFWCNPISGHATLYWYQQILGQGPKLLIQFQNNGVVDDSQLPKDRFSAERLKGVDSTLKIQPAKLEDSAVYLCASSHTLRQGRETQYFGPGTRLLVL.

The chain links TRBV13 to TRBJ1-2; maybe TRBD1 (5 bases). The length of the CDR3 is 13 residues. Per the germline V gene, CDR1 is PRHDT and CDR2 is FYEKMQ (reference sequence). V gave up 5 bases and J gave up 4 bases, with 11 bases separating them. CDR3 protein: CASSPGGSYGYTF. CDR3 nucleotide sequence: TGTGCCAGCAGCCCCGGGGGGAGCTATGGCTACACCTTC.

CDR3 coding DNA: TGCGCCAGCGGGTCTCAGGGGAGTGTCGGCACCGGGGAGCTGTTTTTT. This translates into CASGSQGSVGTGELFF. The chain links TRBV5-1 to TRBJ2-2; D possibly corresponds to TRBD1 (6 bases). CDR1 and CDR2 from the germline V gene are SGHRS and YFSETQ. The CDR3 totals 16 residues. The V end lost 7 bases, the J end lost 4 bases, and 20 bases lay between the germline ends.

The chain couples TRBV2 to TRBJ1-5, with TRBD1 as a possible D gene (5 bases). V gave up 7 bases and J gave up 5 bases, with 15 bases separating them. CDR3 size: 14 residues. CDR1 is SNHLY, CDR2 FYNNEI, per germline. The CDR3 loop reads CASMGLGEHQPQHF. In nucleotides, the CDR3 is TGTGCCAGCATGGGGCTCGGGGAGCATCAGCCCCAGCATTTT. Using reference TRBV2 and TRBJ1-5 for the parts outside the CDR3, the full variable domain is EPEVTQTPSHQVTQMGQEVILRCVPISNHLYFYWYRQILGQKVEFLVSFYNNEISEKSEIFDDQFSVERPDGSNFTLKIRSTKLEDSAMYFCASMGLGEHQPQHFGDGTRLSIL.

The rearrangement joins TRBV18 to TRBJ2-3; TRBD2 aligns across 9 bases. The CDR3 totals 17 residues. Germline V gene data show CDR1 as KGHSH and CDR2 as LQKENI. The junction had 15 bases not matched to a gene; V was cut back by 9 bases and J by 2 bases. DNA for the CDR3: TGTGCCAGTTTCCAACGTGGGCTAGCGGGAACCACAGATACGCAGTATTTT. The encoded protein is CASFQRGLAGTTDTQYF.

This chain connects TRBV5-1 to TRBJ2-7; 10 bases align to TRBD2. The CDR3 sequence is 15 residues long. Germline-derived CDR1 and CDR2 are SGHRS and YFSETQ. Trimming cost V 0 bases and J 6 bases; bases outside gene matches: 6. The CDR3 nucleotides read TGCGCCAGCAGCTTGGACCCTAGCGGGAGTAGCGAGCAGTACTTC. It is translated as CASSLDPSGSSEQYF.

V and J are TRBV2 and TRBJ2-3; 8 nucleotides match TRBD1. The ends lost 6 bases at V and 0 bases at J; junction bases unmatched: 5. CDR1 and CDR2 from the germline V gene are SNHLY and FYNNEI. The CDR3 extends over 15 amino acids. CDR3 sequence (DNA): TGTGCCAGCAGCGCAGGGACAGGTAGCACAGATACGCAGTATTTT. It translates to CASSAGTGSTDTQYF.

For this clone: Other DNA variants within this sample encode the same CDR3. The chain carries TRBV5-6 and TRBJ1-5; a weak D match, TRBD1 (5 bases). The CDR3 contains 15 residues. The V and J ends lost 3 bases and 2 bases respectively, with 12 bases between them. Germline V gene sequence: CDR1 SGHDT, CDR2 YYEEEE. The CDR3 reads CASSSGTGGNQPQHF. The CDR3 DNA is TGTGCCAGCAGCTCAGGGACGGGGGGCAATCAGCCCCAGCATTTT.

The rearrangement uses TRBV2 and TRBJ2-1; D uncertain. There are 12 residues in the CDR3. Germline CDR1 SNHLY, CDR2 FYNNEI. Trimming removed 7 bases at V and 4 bases at J, with 8 bases between. The CDR3 DNA reads TGTGCCAGCAAACCTGAGTACAATGAGCAGTTCTTC. Translating gives CASKPEYNEQFF.

The J gene is TRBJ2-7, the V gene TRBV7-9, with TRBD2 as a possible D gene (6 bases). CDR3 length: 13 residues. The V end was cut by 7 bases, the J end by 2 bases, with 12 bases between. CDR1 and CDR2 (germline): SEHNR, FQNEAQ (reference sequence). CDR3 residues: CASTGRTPYEQYF. The CDR3 bases are TGTGCCAGCACCGGGAGAACACCCTACGAGCAGTACTTC.

The V call is TRBV5-1, the J call TRBJ2-5, with 8 bases lining up with TRBD2. The CDR3 loop spans 14 amino acids. The J segment lost 4 bases and the V segment lost 5 bases, leaving 7 bases of the junction unmatched. CDR1 is SGHRS, CDR2 YFSETQ, per germline. For the CDR3, the DNA is TGCGCCAGCAGTAGCGGGGATGGGCTAGAGACCCAGTACTTC. Encoded protein: CASSSGDGLETQYF.

This clone was seen a single time. One end of the junction does not line up with germline, which may come from a read error. The J gene is TRBJ1-3, the V gene TRBV2; the D is unclear. The CDR3 is 11 residues long. Per germline, CDR1 SNHLY and CDR2 FYNNEI. The CDR3 loop reads CASREGNTIYF. The CDR3 DNA reads as TGTGCCAGCAGGGAAGGCAACACCATATATTTT.

The count of this clone is one. V is TRBV10-3 and J is TRBJ2-1; 14 bases line up with TRBD2. V shed 4 bases, J shed 4 bases, and the junction held 6 bases outside the gene matches. CDR3 size: 17 residues. The germline V gene encodes CDR1 ENHRY and CDR2 SYGVKD. CDR3 residues: CAISGRLAGGKYNEQFF. The CDR3 DNA sequence: TGTGCCATCAGTGGGAGACTAGCGGGAGGGAAATACAATGAGCAGTTCTTC.

The chain carries TRBV6-1 and TRBJ2-7, with unresolved D. Trimming removed 4 bases at V and 4 bases at J, with 17 bases between. The CDR3 has 15 residues. From germline, CDR1 is MNHNS and CDR2 SASEGT. The CDR3 protein is CASSAPLFSRYEQYF. CDR3 coding DNA: TGTGCCAGCAGTGCCCCCCTATTCTCTCGGTACGAGCAGTACTTC.